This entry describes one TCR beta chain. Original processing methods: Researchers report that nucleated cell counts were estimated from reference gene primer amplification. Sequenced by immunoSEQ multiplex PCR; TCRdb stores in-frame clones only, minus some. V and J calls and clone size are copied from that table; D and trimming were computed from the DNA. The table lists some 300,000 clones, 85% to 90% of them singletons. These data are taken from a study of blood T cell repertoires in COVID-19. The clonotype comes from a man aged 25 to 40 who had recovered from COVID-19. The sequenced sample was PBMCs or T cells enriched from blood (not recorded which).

CDR3 nucleotide sequence: TGTGCCACCAGCCCAGCTAACTATGGCTACACCTTC. This encodes CATSPANYGYTF. This chain joins TRBV15 and TRBJ1-2; D ambiguous. The CDR3 is 12 amino acids. Germline V gene sequence: CDR1 LNHNV, CDR2 YYDKDF (reference sequence). V lost 5 bases to trimming and J lost 0 bases, with 4 bases between them.